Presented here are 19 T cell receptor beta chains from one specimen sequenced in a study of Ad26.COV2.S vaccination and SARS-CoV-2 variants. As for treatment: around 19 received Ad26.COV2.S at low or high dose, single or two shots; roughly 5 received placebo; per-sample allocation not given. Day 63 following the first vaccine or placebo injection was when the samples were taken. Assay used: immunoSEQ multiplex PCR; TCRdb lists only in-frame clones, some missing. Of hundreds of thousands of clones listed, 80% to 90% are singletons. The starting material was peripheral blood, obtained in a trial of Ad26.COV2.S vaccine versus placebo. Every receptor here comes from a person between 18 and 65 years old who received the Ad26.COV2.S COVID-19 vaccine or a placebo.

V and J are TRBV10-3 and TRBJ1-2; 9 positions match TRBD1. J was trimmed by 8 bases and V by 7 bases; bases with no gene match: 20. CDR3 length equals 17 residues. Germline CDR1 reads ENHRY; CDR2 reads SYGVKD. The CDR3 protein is CAITPWGPGTGIFGYTF. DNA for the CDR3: TGTGCCATCACCCCCTGGGGGCCAGGGACAGGGATCTTCGGCTACACCTTC.

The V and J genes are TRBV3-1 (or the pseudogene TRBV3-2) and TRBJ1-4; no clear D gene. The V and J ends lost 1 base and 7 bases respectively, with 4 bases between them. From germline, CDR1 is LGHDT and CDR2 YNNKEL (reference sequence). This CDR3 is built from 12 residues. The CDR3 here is CASSQGREKLFF. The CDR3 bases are TGTGCCAGCAGCCAAGGACGTGAAAAACTGTTTTTT.

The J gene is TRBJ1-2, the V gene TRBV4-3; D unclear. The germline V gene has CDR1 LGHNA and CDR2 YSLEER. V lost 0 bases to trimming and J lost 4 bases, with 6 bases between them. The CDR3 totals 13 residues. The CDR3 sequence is CASSQDASYGYTF. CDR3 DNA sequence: TGCGCCAGCAGCCAAGATGCGTCCTATGGCTACACCTTC.

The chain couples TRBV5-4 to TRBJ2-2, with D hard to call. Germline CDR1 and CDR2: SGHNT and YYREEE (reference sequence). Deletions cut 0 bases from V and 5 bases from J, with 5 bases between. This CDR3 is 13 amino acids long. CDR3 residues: CASSLEQTGELFF. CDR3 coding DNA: TGTGCCAGCAGCTTGGAGCAAACCGGGGAGCTGTTTTTT.

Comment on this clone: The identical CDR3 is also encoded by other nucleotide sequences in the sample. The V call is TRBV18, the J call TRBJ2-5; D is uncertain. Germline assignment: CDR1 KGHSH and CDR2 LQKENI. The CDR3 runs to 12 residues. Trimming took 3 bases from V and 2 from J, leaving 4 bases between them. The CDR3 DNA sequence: TGTGCCAGCTCACCTCTTCAAGAGACCCAGTACTTC. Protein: CASSPLQETQYF.

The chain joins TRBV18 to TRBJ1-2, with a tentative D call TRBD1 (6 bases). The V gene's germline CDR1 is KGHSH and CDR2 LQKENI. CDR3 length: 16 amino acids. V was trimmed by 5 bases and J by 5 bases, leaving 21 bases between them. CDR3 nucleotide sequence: TGTGCCAGCTCAACCTCCGACAGCGGGGGCGGATATGGCTACACCTTC. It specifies CASSTSDSGGGYGYTF.

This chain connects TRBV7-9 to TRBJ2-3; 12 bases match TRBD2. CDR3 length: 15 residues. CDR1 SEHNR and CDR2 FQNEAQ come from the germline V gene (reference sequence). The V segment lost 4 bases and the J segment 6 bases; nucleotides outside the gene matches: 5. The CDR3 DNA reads TGTGCCAGCAGCTCTAGCGGGGGGGCTGGGGATACGCAGTATTTT. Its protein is CASSSSGGAGDTQYF. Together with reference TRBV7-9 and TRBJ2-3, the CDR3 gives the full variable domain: DTGVSQNPRHKITKRGQNVTFRCDPISEHNRLYWYRQTLGQGPEFLTYFQNEAQLEKSRLLSDRFSAERPKGSFSTLEIQRTEQGDSAMYLCASSSSGGAGDTQYFGPGTRLTVL.

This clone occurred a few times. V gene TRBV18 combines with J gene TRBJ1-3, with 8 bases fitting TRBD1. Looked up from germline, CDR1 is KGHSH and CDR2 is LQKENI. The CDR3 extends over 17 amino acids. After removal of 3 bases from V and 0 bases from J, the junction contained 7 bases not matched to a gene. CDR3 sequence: CASSPATGGVSGNTIYF. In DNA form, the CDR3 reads TGTGCCAGCTCACCGGCCACAGGGGGAGTCTCTGGAAACACCATATATTTT.

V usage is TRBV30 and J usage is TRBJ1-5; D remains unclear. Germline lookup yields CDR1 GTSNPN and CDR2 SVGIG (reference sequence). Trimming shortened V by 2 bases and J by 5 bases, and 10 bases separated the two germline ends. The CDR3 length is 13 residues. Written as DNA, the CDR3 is TGTGCCTGGAGTAGAGACGGTTATCAGCCCCAGCATTTT. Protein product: CAWSRDGYQPQHF.

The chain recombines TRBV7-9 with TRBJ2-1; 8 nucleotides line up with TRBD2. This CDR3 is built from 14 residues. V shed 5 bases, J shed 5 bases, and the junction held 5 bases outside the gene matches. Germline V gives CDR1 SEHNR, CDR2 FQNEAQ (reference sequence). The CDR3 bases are TGTGCCAGCAGCCTTACTAGCGGAAACAATGAGCAGTTCTTC. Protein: CASSLTSGNNEQFF.

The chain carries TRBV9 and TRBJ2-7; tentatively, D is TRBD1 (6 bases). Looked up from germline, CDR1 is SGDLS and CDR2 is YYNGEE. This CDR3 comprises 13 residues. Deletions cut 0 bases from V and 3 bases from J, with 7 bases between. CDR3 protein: CASSVETGYEQYF. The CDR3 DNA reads TGTGCCAGCAGCGTAGAGACAGGCTACGAGCAGTACTTC.

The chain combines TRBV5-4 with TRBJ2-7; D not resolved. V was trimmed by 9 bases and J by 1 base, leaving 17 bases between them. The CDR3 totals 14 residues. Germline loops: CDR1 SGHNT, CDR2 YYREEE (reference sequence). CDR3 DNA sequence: TGTGCCACCGCCCCCGGCACTTGGTCCTACGAGCAGTACTTC. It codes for CATAPGTWSYEQYF. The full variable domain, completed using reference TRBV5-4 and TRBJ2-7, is ETGVTQSPTHLIKTRGQQVTLRCSSQSGHNTVSWYQQALGQGPQFIFQYYREEENGRGNFPPRFSGLQFPNYSSELNVNALELDDSALYLCATAPGTWSYEQYFGPGTRLTVT.

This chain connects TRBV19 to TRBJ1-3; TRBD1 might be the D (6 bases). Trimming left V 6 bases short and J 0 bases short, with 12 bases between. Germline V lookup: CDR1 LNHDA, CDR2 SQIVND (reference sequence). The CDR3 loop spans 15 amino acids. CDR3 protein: CASSQGGRSGNTIYF. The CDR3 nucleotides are TGTGCCAGTAGCCAAGGGGGTCGCTCTGGAAACACCATATATTTT.

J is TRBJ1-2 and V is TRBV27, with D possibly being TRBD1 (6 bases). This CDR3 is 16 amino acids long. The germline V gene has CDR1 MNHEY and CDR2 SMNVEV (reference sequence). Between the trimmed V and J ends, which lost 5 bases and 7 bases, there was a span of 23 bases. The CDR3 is CASSPSYRAFGIGYTF. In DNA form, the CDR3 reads TGTGCCAGCAGTCCCTCCTACAGGGCCTTCGGTATTGGCTACACCTTC.

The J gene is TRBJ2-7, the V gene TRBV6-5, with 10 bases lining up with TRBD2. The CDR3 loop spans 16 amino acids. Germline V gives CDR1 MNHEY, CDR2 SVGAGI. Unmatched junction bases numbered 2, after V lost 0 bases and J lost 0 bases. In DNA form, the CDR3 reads TGTGCCAGCAGTTACTCAGGACTAGCGGACTCCTACGAGCAGTACTTC. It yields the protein CASSYSGLADSYEQYF.

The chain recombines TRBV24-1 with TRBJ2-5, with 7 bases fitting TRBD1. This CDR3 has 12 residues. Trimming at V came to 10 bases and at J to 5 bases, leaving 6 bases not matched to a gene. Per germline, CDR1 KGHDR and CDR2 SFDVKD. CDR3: CATQDRFETQYF. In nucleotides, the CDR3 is TGTGCCACGCAGGACAGGTTTGAGACCCAGTACTTC.

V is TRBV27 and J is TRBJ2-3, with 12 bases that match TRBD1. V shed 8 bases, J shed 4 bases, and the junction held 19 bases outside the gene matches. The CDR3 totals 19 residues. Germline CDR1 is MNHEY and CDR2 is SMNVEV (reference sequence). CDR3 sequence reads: CASAEFPGQGARGPDTQYF. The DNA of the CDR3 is TGTGCCAGCGCCGAATTCCCGGGACAGGGGGCGCGGGGACCAGATACGCAGTATTTT.

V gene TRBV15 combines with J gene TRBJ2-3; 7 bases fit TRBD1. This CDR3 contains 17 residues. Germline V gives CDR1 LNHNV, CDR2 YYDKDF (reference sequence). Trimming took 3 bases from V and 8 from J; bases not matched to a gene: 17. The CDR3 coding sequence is TGTGCCACCAGCAGCGCGACAGGGTCGAGTGGTCCAGGTACGCAGTATTTT. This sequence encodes CATSSATGSSGPGTQYF. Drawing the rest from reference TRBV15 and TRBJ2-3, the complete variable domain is DAMVIQNPRYQVTQFGKPVTLSCSQTLNHNVMYWYQQKSSQAPKLLFHYYDKDFNNEADTPDNFQSRRPNTSFCFLDIRSPGLGDTAMYLCATSSATGSSGPGTQYFGPGTRLTVL.

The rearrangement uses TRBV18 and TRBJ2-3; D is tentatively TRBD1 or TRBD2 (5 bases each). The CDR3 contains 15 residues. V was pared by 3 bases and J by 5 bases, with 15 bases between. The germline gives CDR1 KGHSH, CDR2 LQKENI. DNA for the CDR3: TGTGCCAGCTCACCCGTCATGGGGGTACTAGATACGCAGTATTTT. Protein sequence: CASSPVMGVLDTQYF.